This T cell receptor beta chain appears in the sequencing data of a study of technical replicates of blood from several donors (dated by TCRdb to about 2017). From the cysteine up to the phenylalanine, the CDR3 has a length of 13 residues. Only the CDR3 DNA is retained, 39 bases long and in frame from the first base. From a lookup of the germline V gene, CDR1 and CDR2 are KGHSH and LQKENI. Trimming removed 2 bases from V and 7 bases from J, leaving 11 bases between the germline ends. The library was prepared using the immunoSEQ multiplex PCR assay. The clones in this table, taken by TCRdb from immuneACCESS, are in-frame only. Not every clone is retained; where verified, under half of the shortfall comes from an unresolved V gene, and the cause of the rest is unknown. The sample profile shows tens of thousands of clones; roughly 77% of them were found once. In total, the top ten clones hold roughly 3.9% of the sample.

For this clone: Its antigen target is currently unknown. Qualities for individual bases were not recorded, and no much larger clone is one base off.

This TCR derives from a human donor in good health. Some clones in this sample may be carry-over from other donors' samples. The V and J genes are TRBV18 and TRBJ1-2, with the D gene not clear enough to name. The source material was PBMCs. The CDR3 region has the sequence CASSPGSQIGYTF. At the DNA level, the sequence is TGTGCCAGCTCACCAGGGAGTCAGATTGGCTACACCTTC.